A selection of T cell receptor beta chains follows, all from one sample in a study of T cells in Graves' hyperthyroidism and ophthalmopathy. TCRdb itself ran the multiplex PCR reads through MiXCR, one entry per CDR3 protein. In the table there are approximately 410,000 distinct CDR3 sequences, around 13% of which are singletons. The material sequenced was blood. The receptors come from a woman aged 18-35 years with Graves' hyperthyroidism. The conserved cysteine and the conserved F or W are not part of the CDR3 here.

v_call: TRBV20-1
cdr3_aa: SARKSVNEQY

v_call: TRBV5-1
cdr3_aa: ASSLMLNTEAF

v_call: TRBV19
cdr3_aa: ASWLSGSNQPQH

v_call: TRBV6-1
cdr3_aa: ASKWGAESNTIY

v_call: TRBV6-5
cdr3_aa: ASSYQLYEQY

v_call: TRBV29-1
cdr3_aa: SASTSGSFSEQF

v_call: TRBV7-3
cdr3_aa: ASSLREQGSSGNTIY

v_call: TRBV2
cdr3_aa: ASSEAQGAQPQH

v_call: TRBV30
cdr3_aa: AWSLRGSNSPLH

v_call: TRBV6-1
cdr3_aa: ASSELRRNPLYEQY

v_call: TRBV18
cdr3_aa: ASSHGTGYGYT

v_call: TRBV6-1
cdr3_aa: ASSIRQGNTEAF

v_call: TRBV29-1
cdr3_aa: SVEGGAKTQY

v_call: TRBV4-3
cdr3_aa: ASSQDRQLRNIQY

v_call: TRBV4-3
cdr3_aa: ASSQGQGADYGYT

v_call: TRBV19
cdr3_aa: ASSIRGPGNTIY

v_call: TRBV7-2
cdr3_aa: ASKAGQVNYGYT

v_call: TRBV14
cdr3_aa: ASGGTFYEQY

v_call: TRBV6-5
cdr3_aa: ASSYSGGFTEAF

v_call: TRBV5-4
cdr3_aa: ASSLRSGPEQY

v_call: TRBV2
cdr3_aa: ASYVLDGTIYGYT

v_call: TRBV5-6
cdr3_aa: ASRSPGSSYNEQF

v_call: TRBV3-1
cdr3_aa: ASSRVPSNQPQH

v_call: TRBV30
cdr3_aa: AWSIETGELF

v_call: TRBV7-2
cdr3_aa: ASSQRRESGEQF

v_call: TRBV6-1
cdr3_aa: ASTSGSYPY

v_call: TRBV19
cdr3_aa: ASSPGTGAREKLF

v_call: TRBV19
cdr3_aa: ASSIGGGLAGFYEQF

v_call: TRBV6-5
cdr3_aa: ASSYSIWGPTNEKLF

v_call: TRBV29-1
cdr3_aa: SVGLAGGPYNEQF

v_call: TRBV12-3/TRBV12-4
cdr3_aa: ASSLDGRGQPQH

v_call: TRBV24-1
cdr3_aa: ATSDGTPRNEQF

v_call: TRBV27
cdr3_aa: ASNLSTGLNTEAF

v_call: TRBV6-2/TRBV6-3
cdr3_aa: ASSFVWKTVDRRLAGYT

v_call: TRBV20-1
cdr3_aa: SALGQSLEQF

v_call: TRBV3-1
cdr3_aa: ASSQGLAGVEQF